This TCR beta chain was found in a study of cytomegalovirus exposure and HLA in healthy donors. Overall study: Caucasian-associated ancestry cluster membership applied to just over 80% of a few hundred genotyped donors. Overall study findings and caveats: It was in a later analysis that TCR association rates were seen to vary by HLA locus, highest for DRB1 and lowest for HLA-C. Cytomegalovirus status was reportedly diagnosed by the classifier with high specificity and sensitivity. In a later analysis, specific HLA alleles were associated with 15,000 to 20,000 TCR beta sequences at a 0.05 false discovery rate.

PCR was performed using 60 Vbeta and 13 Jbeta primers. Some clones are missing from TCRdb's copy, which holds only in-frame ones; the method was immunoSEQ multiplex PCR. The sample features tens of thousands of clones, with 3.8% in its top ten. Trimming left V 0 bases short and J 0 bases short, with 7 bases between. The CDR3 is made up of 16 amino acids. CDR1 is SGHRS and CDR2 is YFSETQ in the germline V gene. A remark on this clone: The antigen is undetermined.

Sequencing used PBMCs. J is TRBJ2-6 and V is TRBV5-1; D not certain. The clonotype was recovered from a female donor in good health and CMV-seropositive. The CDR3 here is CASSLELISGANVLTF. Here the CDR3 DNA reads TGCGCCAGCAGCTTGGAACTGATCTCTGGGGCCAACGTCCTGACTTTC.